This passage covers 29 T cell receptor beta chains from one sample sequenced in a study of cytomegalovirus exposure and HLA in healthy donors. PCR was performed using 60 Vbeta and 13 Jbeta primers. Only in-frame clones appear in the TCRdb table, and some are missing; sequencing was by immunoSEQ multiplex PCR. Of 65,000 to 75,000 clones in the sample, roughly 74% were seen once. Sequencing was performed on PBMCs. Every receptor here comes from a woman aged 55-75 years in good health and CMV-seropositive.

The V call is TRBV9, the J call TRBJ2-7, with D hard to call. The CDR3 runs to 13 residues. Germline CDR1 and CDR2: SGDLS and YYNGEE. The V end lost 3 bases, the J end lost 6 bases, and 13 bases lay between the germline ends. CDR3 sequence reads: CASSANLYSEQYF. Written as DNA, the CDR3 is TGTGCCAGCAGCGCGAACCTCTACTCCGAGCAGTACTTC.

This clone has just a few counts. A far more abundant clone sits one base away, making this likely a read error. The chain recombines TRBV6-5 with TRBJ1-2; D might be TRBD1 (6 bases). The V end lost 4 bases, the J end lost 6 bases, and 12 bases lay between the germline ends. The germline gives CDR1 MNHEY, CDR2 SVGAGI. The CDR3 is 13 amino acids. This CDR3 is CASSSVGAHGYTF. CDR3 nucleotides: TGTGCCAGCAGTTCCGTGGGGGCCCATGGCTACACCTTC.

This clone showed up just a few times. The chain is built from TRBV11-2 and TRBJ2-1; TRBD2 aligns across 15 bases. V was pared by 4 bases and J by 9 bases, with 7 bases of the junction left unmatched. Looked up from germline, CDR1 is SGHAT and CDR2 is FQNNGV. The CDR3 loop spans 16 amino acids. The CDR3 nucleotides are TGTGCCAGCAGCTCCGGGACTAGCGGGGGGCGGGGTGAGCAGTTCTTC. Amino acid sequence: CASSSGTSGGRGEQFF.

This clone has a handful of counts. The rearrangement joins TRBV5-1 to TRBJ1-6, with D tentatively TRBD1 (5 bases). The CDR3 is 16 amino acids. V was clipped by 0 bases and J by 7 bases, with 14 bases between them. Per the germline V gene, CDR1 is SGHRS and CDR2 is YFSETQ. The CDR3 sequence: CASSLGGARGNSPLHF. In DNA, the CDR3 is TGCGCCAGCAGCTTGGGGGGCGCACGGGGGAATTCACCCCTCCACTTT.

The chain has TRBV18 and TRBJ2-5, with 8 bases lining up with TRBD1. Trimming at V came to 3 bases and at J to 4 bases, leaving 10 bases not matched to a gene. The CDR3 has 16 residues. CDR1 KGHSH and CDR2 LQKENI come from the germline V gene. CDR3 in DNA: TGTGCCAGCTCACCTCGGGACAGGCCAAAGGGAGAGACCCAGTACTTC. This gives the protein CASSPRDRPKGETQYF.

The rearrangement uses TRBV27 and TRBJ1-5; D unresolved. Trimming cost V 3 bases and J 4 bases, with 4 bases left between them. The CDR3 totals 12 residues. Per the germline V gene, CDR1 is MNHEY and CDR2 is SMNVEV (reference sequence). CDR3 in DNA: TGTGCCAGCAGTTTCCTGAATCAGCCCCAGCATTTT. Encoded protein: CASSFLNQPQHF.

For this clone: Distinct nucleotide sequences in the sample also encode this CDR3. This sequence joins TRBV6-5 and TRBJ2-2; no firm D call. Germline lookup yields CDR1 MNHEY and CDR2 SVGAGI. This CDR3 contains 13 residues. The V gene lost 5 bases and the J gene lost 3 bases, with 7 bases spanning the gap. The CDR3 is CASSRGDTGELFF. As DNA, the CDR3 is TGTGCCAGCAGTAGAGGAGACACCGGGGAGCTGTTTTTT.

A remark on this clone: The sample carries other DNA sequences with the same CDR3. In nucleotides, the CDR3 is TGTGCCAGCTCACCGAGCCAAGAGACCCAGTACTTC. Translating gives CASSPSQETQYF. The chain links TRBV18 to TRBJ2-5; D uncertain. Per germline, CDR1 KGHSH and CDR2 LQKENI. V lost 3 bases, J lost 1 base, and 3 bases lay in between. The CDR3 consists of 12 residues.

This clone was seen a few times. The chain carries TRBV6-1 and TRBJ2-1, with 14 bases fitting TRBD2. The length of the CDR3 is 15 residues. Germline CDR1 reads MNHNS; CDR2 reads SASEGT. V shed 7 bases and J 6 bases; nucleotides not matched to a gene: 5. The CDR3 nucleotides read TGTGCCAGCACCATCGGGACTAGCGGGAGCAATGAGCAGTTCTTC. Amino acids: CASTIGTSGSNEQFF.

This clone occurred once. V usage is TRBV14 and J usage is TRBJ1-2; D perhaps matches TRBD1 (5 bases). V was shortened by 4 bases and J by 3 bases, with 12 bases between the two germline ends. Germline V CDR1 and CDR2: SGHDN, FVKESK. The CDR3 has 14 residues. CDR3: CASSPDGAYYGYTF. As DNA, the CDR3 is TGTGCCAGCAGCCCTGATGGGGCCTACTATGGCTACACCTTC.

This clone was observed a single time. The V call is TRBV9, the J call TRBJ2-5, with 9 bases matching TRBD2. Trimming cost V 0 bases and J 5 bases; bases outside gene matches: 11. The CDR3 covers 17 residues. CDR1 is SGDLS and CDR2 is YYNGEE in the germline V gene. CDR3 amino acids: CASSVGNSGGLRETQYF. The CDR3 coding sequence is TGTGCCAGCAGCGTAGGTAATAGCGGGGGCCTACGGGAGACCCAGTACTTC. Full variable domain (missing parts from reference TRBV9 and TRBJ2-5): DSGVTQTPKHLITATGQRVTLRCSPRSGDLSVYWYQQSLDQGLQFLIQYYNGEERAKGNILERFSAQQFPDLHSELNLSSLELGDSALYFCASSVGNSGGLRETQYFGPGTRLLVL.

The V gene is TRBV5-4, the J gene TRBJ2-1, with TRBD2 matching 8 bases. The germline CDR1 and CDR2 sequences are SGHNT and YYREEE (reference sequence). The CDR3 spans 16 residues. Germline trimming cut 2 bases from V and 6 bases from J; bases unmatched to any gene: 10. The CDR3 loop is CASSLYTGGPGNEQFF. The CDR3 DNA reads as TGTGCCAGCAGCTTATACACGGGAGGGCCGGGCAATGAGCAGTTCTTC.

Only one count was recorded for this clone. An end of the junction differs from the germline gene, which may be a read error. The chain uses TRBV2 and TRBJ2-7, with a weak D call TRBD2 (6 bases). The V gene's germline CDR1 is SNHLY and CDR2 FYNNEI. This CDR3 comprises 13 residues. In nucleotides, the CDR3 is TGTGCCAGCAGTGGGGTGGTGGACTACGAGAAGTACTTC. Protein sequence: CASSGVVDYEKYF. The complete variable domain, with remaining parts taken from reference TRBV2 and TRBJ2-7, reads EPEVTQTPSHQVTQMGQEVILRCVPISNHLYFYWYRQILGQKVEFLVSFYNNEISEKSEIFDDQFSVERPDGSNFTLKIRSTKLEDSAMYFCASSGVVDYEKYFGPGTRLTVT.

Only a few counts were recorded for this clone. The gene calls are TRBV10-2 and TRBJ1-1; 11 bases match TRBD1. The germline V gene encodes CDR1 WSHSY and CDR2 SAAADI. This CDR3 contains 15 residues. Trimming took 0 bases from V and 11 from J; bases not matched to a gene: 8. CDR3 bases: TGCGCCAGCAGTGAGTCTAGGACAGGGGGCTCGGGGGCTTTCTTT. It yields the protein CASSESRTGGSGAFF.

This clone was seen only once. The V call is TRBV7-3, the J call TRBJ1-1; D uncertain. Germline V gives CDR1 SGHTA, CDR2 FQGTGA. CDR3 length: 14 residues. The V end lost 0 bases, the J end lost 4 bases, and 9 bases lay between the germline ends. CDR3 sequence (DNA): TGTGCCAGCAGCTTAACAGCTGGTACCACTGAAGCTTTCTTT. It specifies CASSLTAGTTEAFF.

The sample holds a few counts of this clone. CDR3 in DNA: TGTGCCTGGAGTAAGCAGGGTGCACTGTTTTTT. Amino acid sequence: CAWSKQGALFF. V is TRBV30 and J is TRBJ1-4; TRBD1 is a possible D gene (5 bases). From germline, CDR1 is GTSNPN and CDR2 SVGIG (reference sequence). The CDR3 covers 11 residues. V was pared by 2 bases and J by 13 bases, with 11 bases between.

V usage is TRBV21-1 and J usage is TRBJ1-4. TRBV21-1 constitutes a pseudogene. This CDR3 comprises 15 residues. The CDR3 here is CASSKRGCQNEKLFF. The CDR3 DNA is TGTGCCAGCAGCAAACGAGGCTGCCAGAATGAAAAACTGTTTTTT.

Of note for this clone: Other DNA sequences in the sample encode the same CDR3. The chain joins TRBV7-9 to TRBJ2-3; the match to TRBD2 covers 11 bases. V lost 2 bases to trimming and J lost 3 bases; unmatched junction nucleotides: 1. The CDR3 runs 15 residues. Germline V lookup: CDR1 SEHNR, CDR2 FQNEAQ (reference sequence). The CDR3 DNA follows: TGTGCCAGCAGCTTACTAGCGGGGGGAACAGATACGCAGTATTTT. Encoded protein: CASSLLAGGTDTQYF.

V is TRBV7-9 and J is TRBJ1-2; D is undetermined. Germline-derived CDR1 and CDR2 are SEHNR and FQNEAQ (reference sequence). The CDR3 is 14 amino acids. Trimming took off 5 bases at V and 2 bases at J, with 12 bases between the two ends. The CDR3 sequence: CASSPSGANYGYTF. CDR3 DNA sequence: TGTGCCAGCAGCCCCAGCGGAGCGAACTATGGCTACACCTTC.

The chain joins TRBV2 to TRBJ2-1, with 10 bases that match TRBD2. The junction had 7 bases not matched to a gene; V was cut back by 2 bases and J by 9 bases. This CDR3 contains 15 residues. The germline CDR1 and CDR2 sequences are SNHLY and FYNNEI. The CDR3 region is CASSEFQRGGAEQFF. In DNA form, the CDR3 reads TGTGCCAGCAGTGAATTTCAGCGGGGGGGTGCTGAGCAGTTCTTC.

This clone was seen only a few times. The chain links TRBV11-2 to TRBJ2-7, with 7 bases aligning to TRBD1. The CDR3 spans 14 residues. The J segment lost 1 base and the V segment lost 5 bases, leaving 5 bases of the junction unmatched. CDR1 and CDR2 (germline): SGHAT, FQNNGV. DNA for the CDR3: TGTGCCAGCAGCCCGGGACAGCTGTCCTACGAGCAGTACTTC. It is translated as CASSPGQLSYEQYF.

CDR3 loop: CASRDWKNTEAFF. The CDR3 coding sequence is TGCGCCAGCAGGGACTGGAAGAACACTGAAGCTTTCTTT. The gene calls are TRBV10-2 and TRBJ1-1; D gene ambiguous. Germline assignment: CDR1 WSHSY and CDR2 SAAADI. The CDR3 has 13 amino acids. Trimming cost V 6 bases and J 1 base, with 9 bases left between them.

The J gene is TRBJ2-1, the V gene TRBV7-3; 13 bases align to TRBD2. Germline V CDR1 and CDR2: SGHTA, FQGTGA. With 6 bases clipped from V and 9 bases from J, the junction kept 5 bases outside the gene matches. This CDR3 spans 14 amino acids. In DNA form, the CDR3 reads TGTGCCAGCAGTCCTGGACTAGCGGGGGTTGAGCAGTTCTTC. As protein: CASSPGLAGVEQFF.

The chain combines TRBV6-5 with TRBJ1-2; TRBD1 agrees at 8 bases. Germline trimming cut 3 bases from V and 8 bases from J; bases unmatched to any gene: 14. This CDR3 comprises 16 residues. Germline lookup yields CDR1 MNHEY and CDR2 SVGAGI. CDR3 in DNA: TGTGCCAGCAGTTATTCCGCGGACAGGGCTCTGGGAGGCTACACCTTC. Its protein is CASSYSADRALGGYTF.

The chain combines TRBV18 with TRBJ2-1, with 10 bases that match TRBD1. J gave up 5 bases and V 3 bases, and 4 bases lay outside the gene matches. The CDR3 consists of 15 residues. Germline values: CDR1 KGHSH, CDR2 LQKENI. Written as DNA, the CDR3 is TGTGCCAGCTCACCCGCGGGACAGGGGCACAATGAGCAGTTCTTC. Protein sequence: CASSPAGQGHNEQFF.

This clone was counted a single time. The J gene is TRBJ1-5, the V gene TRBV7-8; D is perhaps TRBD1 (5 bases). Germline V gene lookup returns CDR1 SGHVS and CDR2 FQNEAQ. V lost 1 base and J 4 bases, leaving 8 bases between the germline ends. This CDR3 comprises 14 residues. The CDR3 coding sequence is TGTGCCAGCAGCTTAGACAGGTTTAATCAGCCCCAGCATTTT. It yields the protein CASSLDRFNQPQHF.

The chain recombines TRBV30 with TRBJ1-1, with D perhaps TRBD1 (5 bases). This CDR3 contains 12 residues. Looked up from germline, CDR1 is GTSNPN and CDR2 is SVGIG (reference sequence). V was shortened by 2 bases and J by 3 bases, with 7 bases between the two germline ends. CDR3 loop: CAWSLGHTEAFF. The DNA of the CDR3 is TGTGCCTGGAGTTTGGGGCACACTGAAGCTTTCTTT.

The rearrangement joins TRBV5-1 to TRBJ1-4; a weak D match, TRBD1 (6 bases). Trimming removed 6 bases from V and 6 bases from J, with 15 bases in between. Per the germline V gene, CDR1 is SGHRS and CDR2 is YFSETQ. The CDR3 is 14 residues long. DNA for the CDR3: TGCGCCAGCACCCCCGGGGGGGCTTATGAAAAACTGTTTTTT. It specifies CASTPGGAYEKLFF.

This clone appeared a few times. V and J are TRBV7-2 and TRBJ2-1; 8 nucleotides line up with TRBD2. With 5 bases clipped from V and 5 bases from J, the junction kept 2 bases outside the gene matches. The CDR3 is 13 residues long. Germline V lookup: CDR1 SGHTA, CDR2 FQGNSA. The CDR3 bases are TGTGCCAGCAGCGGGACTAGGAACAATGAGCAGTTCTTC. It codes for CASSGTRNNEQFF.